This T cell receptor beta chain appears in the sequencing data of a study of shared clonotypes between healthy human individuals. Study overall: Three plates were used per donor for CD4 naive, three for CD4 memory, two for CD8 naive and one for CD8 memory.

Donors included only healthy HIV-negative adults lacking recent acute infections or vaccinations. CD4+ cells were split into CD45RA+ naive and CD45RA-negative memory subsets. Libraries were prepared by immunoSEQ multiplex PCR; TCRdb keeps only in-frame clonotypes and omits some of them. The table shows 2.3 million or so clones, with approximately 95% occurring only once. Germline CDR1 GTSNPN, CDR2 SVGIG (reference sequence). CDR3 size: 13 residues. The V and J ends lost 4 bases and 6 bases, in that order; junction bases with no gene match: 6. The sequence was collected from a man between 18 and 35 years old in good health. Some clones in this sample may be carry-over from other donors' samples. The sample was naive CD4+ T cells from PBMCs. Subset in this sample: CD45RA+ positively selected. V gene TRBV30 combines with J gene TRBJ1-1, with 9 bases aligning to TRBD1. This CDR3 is CAWTDWTGAEAFF. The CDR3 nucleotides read TGTGCCTGGACCGATTGGACAGGGGCTGAAGCTTTCTTT.